A selection of T cell receptor beta chains follows, all from one sample in a study of cytotoxic CD8 clonotypes in ibrutinib-treated CLL. Sequencing was performed with immunoSEQ multiplex PCR; in TCRdb, only in-frame clones are kept and a portion is missing. The sample has some 350,000 clones, roughly 71% seen once; the top ten hold roughly 6.3%. The specimen comprised PBMCs, sampled after 36 months of ibrutinib treatment. These receptors were obtained from a human donor with chronic lymphocytic leukemia. Each CDR3 is given with its conserved first and last residue. Fields, in order: V gene, clone size, J gene, D gene, CDR3 DNA, CDR3 protein. A D gene is named only where the DNA matches it firmly. Clone size appears in some rows only: once, few, many, or a class for an expanded clone.

>TRBV13|NA|TRBJ2-7|NA
TGTGCCAGCAGCCTAGAAAGAGACTACGAGCAGTACTTC
CASSLERDYEQYF
>TRBV4-1|NA|TRBJ2-1|NA
TGCGCCAGCAGCCACCCGCCCCCAACTCCCTACAATGAGCAGTTCTTC
CASSHPPPTPYNEQFF
>TRBV4-2|NA|TRBJ1-1|TRBD1
TGTGCCAGCAGCCAAGAACCGGGACAGATGAACACTGAAGCTTTCTTT
CASSQEPGQMNTEAFF
>TRBV29-1|once|TRBJ2-5|NA
TGCAGCGTTGAGGGTAGTAAGTACCAAGAGACCCAGTACTTC
CSVEGSKYQETQYF
>TRBV4-1|NA|TRBJ2-6|NA
TGCGCCAGCAGCCACCCTTCCAGGACTGGGGCCAACGTCCTGACTTTC
CASSHPSRTGANVLTF
>TRBV5-1|few|TRBJ2-2|TRBD1
TGCGCCAGCAGCTTGGACAGGGGTGACACCGGGGAGCTGTTTTTT
CASSLDRGDTGELFF
>TRBV28|NA|TRBJ2-1|NA
TGTGCCAGCAGTTCCCCAGCTCTTTACAATGAGCAGTTCTTC
CASSSPALYNEQFF
>TRBV11-1|NA|TRBJ1-3|NA
TGTGCCAGCAGAAGACAGTTCGGAAACACCATATATTTT
CASRRQFGNTIYF
>TRBV5-6|NA|TRBJ2-2|NA
TGTGCCAGCAGCTTGCCGGTGGGGCGACGGGACCTAAACACCGGGGAGCTGTTTTTT
CASSLPVGRRDLNTGELFF
>TRBV15|NA|TRBJ2-7|TRBD2
TGTGCCACCAGCAAACTAGCGGGGGTCTCCTACGAGCAGTACTTC
CATSKLAGVSYEQYF
>TRBV2|NA|TRBJ2-3|NA
TGTGCCAGCTCGAGGGGGGATACAGATACGCAGTATTTT
CASSRGDTDTQYF
>TRBV27|NA|TRBJ2-6|NA
TGTGCCAGCAGTGGGCAGGGGAACCCTGGGGCCAACGTCCTGACTTTC
CASSGQGNPGANVLTF
>TRBV5-1|few|TRBJ1-3|TRBD1
TGCGCCAGCAGCCTTGGGACAGACTCTGGAAACACCATATATTTT
CASSLGTDSGNTIYF
>TRBV7-9|NA|TRBJ2-7|NA
TGTGCCAGCAGCTTAGAAGGTGGGGTCTTATCCTACGAGCAGTACTTC
CASSLEGGVLSYEQYF
>TRBV4-2|few|TRBJ2-7|NA
TGTGCCAGCAGCCAAGGGTATAAGGCCGCGAAGATCCACGAGCAGTACTTC
CASSQGYKAAKIHEQYF
>TRBV28|NA|TRBJ2-7|TRBD1
TGTGCCAGCAGGACAGGGGGTGGCTACGAGCAGTACTTC
CASRTGGGYEQYF
>TRBV7-6|NA|TRBJ2-5|NA
TGTGCCAGCAGCTTATCAGGACCACAAGAGACCCAGTACTTC
CASSLSGPQETQYF
>TRBV4-1|NA|TRBJ2-3|TRBD2
TGCGCCAGCAGCCAAGTAGGTGGGACTAGCCCCCCAGATACGCAGTATTTT
CASSQVGGTSPPDTQYF
>TRBV6-6|NA|TRBJ1-5|NA
TGTGCCAGCACCCCGGGACCCCAGCCCCAGCATTTT
CASTPGPQPQHF
>TRBV5-1|NA|TRBJ2-5|TRBD2
TGCGCCAGCAGCTTAGGACTAGCGGGGGGGAAGTACCAAGAGACCCAGTACTTC
CASSLGLAGGKYQETQYF
>TRBV10-3|NA|TRBJ1-1|NA
TGTGCCATCAGTGAGTCCCCGAACATAGACACTGAAGCTTTCTTT
CAISESPNIDTEAFF
>TRBV6-1|NA|TRBJ1-1|NA
TGTGCCAGCAGTTTGGACCGCGGGAGAGCTTTCTTT
CASSLDRGRAFF